Listed here is a single T cell receptor beta chain. This CDR3 is built from 11 residues. The V end lost 1 base, the J end lost 7 bases, and 5 bases lay between the germline ends. CDR1 is SEHNR and CDR2 is FQNEAQ in the germline V gene (reference sequence). The sample originates from a study of blood T cell repertoires in COVID-19. Study-level information: Samples representing acute and convalescent COVID-19 were sourced from the United States, Italy and Spain. PBMCs, B-cell-depleted T cells, or T cells provided the cDNA or gDNA that made up the material.

Repertoires were generated with immunoSEQ multiplex PCR, while TCRdb's copy carries only in-frame clones and drops some. The sample records roughly 40,000 clones, roughly 90% being singletons. Sequenced input: peripheral blood. The TCR was taken from a human donor in a cohort sampled during active COVID-19. The genes are TRBV7-9 and TRBJ2-7; D ambiguous. As DNA, the CDR3 is TGTGCCAGCAGCTTAGTAGAGGAGCAGTACTTC. It yields the protein CASSLVEEQYF.